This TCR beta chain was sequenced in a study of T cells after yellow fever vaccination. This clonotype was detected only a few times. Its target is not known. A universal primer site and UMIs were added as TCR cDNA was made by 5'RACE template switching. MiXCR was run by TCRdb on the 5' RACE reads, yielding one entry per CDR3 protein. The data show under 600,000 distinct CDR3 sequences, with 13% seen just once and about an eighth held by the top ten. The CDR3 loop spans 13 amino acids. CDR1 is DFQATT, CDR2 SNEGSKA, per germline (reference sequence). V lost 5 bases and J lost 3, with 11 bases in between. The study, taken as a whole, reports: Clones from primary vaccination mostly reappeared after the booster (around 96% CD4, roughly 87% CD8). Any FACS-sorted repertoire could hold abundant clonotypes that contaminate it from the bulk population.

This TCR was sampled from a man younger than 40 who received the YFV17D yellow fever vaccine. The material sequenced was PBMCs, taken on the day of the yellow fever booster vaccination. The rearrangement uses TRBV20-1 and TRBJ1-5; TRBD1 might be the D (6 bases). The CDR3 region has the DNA TGCAGTGCTGGGGGCCGAGTCAATCAGCCCCAGCATTTT. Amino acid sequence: CSAGGRVNQPQHF.